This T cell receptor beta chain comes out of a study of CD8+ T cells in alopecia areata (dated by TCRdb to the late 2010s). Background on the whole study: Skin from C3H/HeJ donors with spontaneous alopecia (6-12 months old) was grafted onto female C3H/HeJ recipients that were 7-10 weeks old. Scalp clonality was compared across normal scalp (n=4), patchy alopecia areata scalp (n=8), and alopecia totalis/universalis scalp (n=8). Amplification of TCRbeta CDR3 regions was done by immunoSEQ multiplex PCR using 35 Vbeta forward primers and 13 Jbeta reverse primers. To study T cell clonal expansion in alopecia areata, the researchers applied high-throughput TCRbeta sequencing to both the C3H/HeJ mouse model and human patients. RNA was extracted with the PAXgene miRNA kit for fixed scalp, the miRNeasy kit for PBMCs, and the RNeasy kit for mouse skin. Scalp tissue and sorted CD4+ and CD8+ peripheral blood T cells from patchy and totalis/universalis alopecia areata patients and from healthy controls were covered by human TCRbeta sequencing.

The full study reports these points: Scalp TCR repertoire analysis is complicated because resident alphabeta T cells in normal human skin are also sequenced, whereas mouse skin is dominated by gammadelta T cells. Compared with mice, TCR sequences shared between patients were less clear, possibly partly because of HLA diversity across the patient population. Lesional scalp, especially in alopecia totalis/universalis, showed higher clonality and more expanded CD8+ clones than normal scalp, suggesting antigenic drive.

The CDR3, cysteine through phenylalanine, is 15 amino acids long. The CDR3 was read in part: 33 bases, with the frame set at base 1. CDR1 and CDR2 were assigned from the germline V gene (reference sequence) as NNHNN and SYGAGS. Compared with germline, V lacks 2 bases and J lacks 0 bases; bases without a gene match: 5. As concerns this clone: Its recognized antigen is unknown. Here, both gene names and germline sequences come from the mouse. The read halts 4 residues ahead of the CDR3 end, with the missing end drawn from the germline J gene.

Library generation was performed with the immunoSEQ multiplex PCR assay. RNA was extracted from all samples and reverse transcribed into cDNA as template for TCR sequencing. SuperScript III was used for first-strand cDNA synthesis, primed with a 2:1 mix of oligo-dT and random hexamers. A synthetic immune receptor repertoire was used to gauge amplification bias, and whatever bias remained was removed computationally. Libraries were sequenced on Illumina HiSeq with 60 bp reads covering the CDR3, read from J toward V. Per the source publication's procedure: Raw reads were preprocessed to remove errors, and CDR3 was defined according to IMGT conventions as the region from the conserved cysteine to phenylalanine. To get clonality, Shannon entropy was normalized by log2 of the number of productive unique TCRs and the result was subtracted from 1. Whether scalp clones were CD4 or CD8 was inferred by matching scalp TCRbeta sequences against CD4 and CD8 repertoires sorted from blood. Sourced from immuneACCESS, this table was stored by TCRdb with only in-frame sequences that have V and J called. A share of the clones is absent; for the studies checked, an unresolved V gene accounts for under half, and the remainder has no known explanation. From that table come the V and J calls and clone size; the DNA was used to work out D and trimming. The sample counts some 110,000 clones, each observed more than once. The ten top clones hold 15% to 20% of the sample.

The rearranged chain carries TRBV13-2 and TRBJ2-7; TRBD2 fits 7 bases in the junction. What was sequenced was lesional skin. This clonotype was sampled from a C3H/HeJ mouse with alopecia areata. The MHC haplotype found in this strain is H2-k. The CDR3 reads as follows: CASGELGGSSYEQYF. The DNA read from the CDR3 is TGTGCCAGCGGTGAATTGGGGGGTAGCTCCTAT.